This T cell receptor beta chain was retrieved from a study of blood T cell repertoires in COVID-19. Whole-study context: The samples span acute and convalescent COVID-19 from the United States, Italy and Spain.

J gave up 3 bases and V 4 bases, and 10 bases lay outside the gene matches. CDR3 length: 15 residues. The germline V gene encodes CDR1 SGHRS and CDR2 YFSETQ. Repertoires were generated with immunoSEQ multiplex PCR, while TCRdb's copy carries only in-frame clones and drops some. The table lists over 200,000 clones, 86% of them singletons. Input material: peripheral blood. The chain couples TRBV5-1 to TRBJ2-7; 7 bases align to TRBD1. This sequence was found in a man older than 75 with acute or convalescent COVID-19. The CDR3 sequence is CASSLAVGGSYEQYF. CDR3 nucleotides: TGCGCCAGCAGCCTGGCGGTAGGGGGCAGCTACGAGCAGTACTTC. Combining the CDR3 with reference TRBV5-1 and TRBJ2-7 gives the whole variable domain KAGVTQTPRYLIKTRGQQVTLSCSPISGHRSVSWYQQTPGQGLQFLFEYFSETQRNKGNFPGRFSGRQFSNSRSEMNVSTLELGDSALYLCASSLAVGGSYEQYFGPGTRLTVT.